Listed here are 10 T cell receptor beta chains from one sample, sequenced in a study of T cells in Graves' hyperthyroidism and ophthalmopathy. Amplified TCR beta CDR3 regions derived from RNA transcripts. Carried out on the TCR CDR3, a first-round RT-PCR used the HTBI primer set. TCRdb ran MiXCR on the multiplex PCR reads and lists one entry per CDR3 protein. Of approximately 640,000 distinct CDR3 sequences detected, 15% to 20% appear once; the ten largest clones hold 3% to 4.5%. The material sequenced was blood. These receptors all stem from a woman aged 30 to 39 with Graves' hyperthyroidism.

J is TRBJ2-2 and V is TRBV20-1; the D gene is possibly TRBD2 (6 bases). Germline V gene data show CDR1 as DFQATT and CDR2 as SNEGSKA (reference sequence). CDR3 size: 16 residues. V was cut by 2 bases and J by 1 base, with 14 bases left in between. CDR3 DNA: TGCAGTGCTAGAAATCCGGGACTCGGGAACACCGGGGAGCTGTTTTTT. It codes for CSARNPGLGNTGELFF.

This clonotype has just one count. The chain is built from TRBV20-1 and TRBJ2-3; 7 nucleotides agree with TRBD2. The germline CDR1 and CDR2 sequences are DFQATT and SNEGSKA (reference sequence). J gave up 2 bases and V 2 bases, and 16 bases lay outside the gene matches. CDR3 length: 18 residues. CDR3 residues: CSARTWGGGGLTTDTQYF. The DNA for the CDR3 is TGCAGTGCTAGAACCTGGGGCGGGGGAGGCCTCACCACAGATACGCAGTATTTT.

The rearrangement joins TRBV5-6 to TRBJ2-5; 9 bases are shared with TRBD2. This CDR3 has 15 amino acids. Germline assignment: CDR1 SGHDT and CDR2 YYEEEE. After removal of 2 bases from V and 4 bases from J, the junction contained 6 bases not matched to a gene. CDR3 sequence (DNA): TGTGCCAGCAGCTTTATTAGCGGGAGAACAGAGACCCAGTACTTC. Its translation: CASSFISGRTETQYF.

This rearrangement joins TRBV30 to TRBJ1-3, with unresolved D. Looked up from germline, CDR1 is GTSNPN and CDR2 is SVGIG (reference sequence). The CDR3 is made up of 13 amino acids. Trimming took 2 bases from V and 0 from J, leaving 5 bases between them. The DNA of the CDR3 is TGTGCCTGGAGTCCGGACTCTGGAAACACCATATATTTT. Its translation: CAWSPDSGNTIYF. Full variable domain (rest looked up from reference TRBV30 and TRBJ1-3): SQTIHQWPATLVQPVGSPLSLECTVEGTSNPNLYWYRQAAGRGLQLLFYSVGIGQISSEVPQNLSASRPQDRQFILSSKKLLLSDSGFYLCAWSPDSGNTIYFGEGSWLTVV.

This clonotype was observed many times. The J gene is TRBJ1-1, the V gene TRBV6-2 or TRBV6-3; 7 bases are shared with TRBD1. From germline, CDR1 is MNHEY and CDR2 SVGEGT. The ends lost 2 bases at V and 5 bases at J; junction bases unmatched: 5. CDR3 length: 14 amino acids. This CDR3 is CASSYEGAPTEAFF. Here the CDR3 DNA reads TGTGCCAGCAGTTACGAGGGGGCCCCTACTGAAGCTTTCTTT.

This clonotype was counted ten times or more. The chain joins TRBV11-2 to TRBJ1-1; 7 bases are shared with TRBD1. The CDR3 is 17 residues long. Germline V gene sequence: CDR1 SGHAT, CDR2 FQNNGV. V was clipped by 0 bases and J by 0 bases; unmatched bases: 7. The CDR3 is CASSLDAGQTMNTEAFF. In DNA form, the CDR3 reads TGTGCCAGCAGCTTAGATGCGGGACAGACCATGAACACTGAAGCTTTCTTT.

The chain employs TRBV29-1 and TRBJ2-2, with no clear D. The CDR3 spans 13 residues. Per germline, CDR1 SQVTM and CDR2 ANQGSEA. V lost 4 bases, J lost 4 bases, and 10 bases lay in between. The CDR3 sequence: CSVAGWGTGELFF. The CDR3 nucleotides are TGCAGCGTTGCGGGCTGGGGCACCGGGGAGCTGTTTTTT.

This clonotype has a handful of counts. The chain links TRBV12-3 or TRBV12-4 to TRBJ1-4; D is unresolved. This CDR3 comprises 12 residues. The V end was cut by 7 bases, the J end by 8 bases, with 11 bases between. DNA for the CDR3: TGTGCCAGCACCCTCCTTTGGGAAAAACTGTTTTTT. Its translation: CASTLLWEKLFF.

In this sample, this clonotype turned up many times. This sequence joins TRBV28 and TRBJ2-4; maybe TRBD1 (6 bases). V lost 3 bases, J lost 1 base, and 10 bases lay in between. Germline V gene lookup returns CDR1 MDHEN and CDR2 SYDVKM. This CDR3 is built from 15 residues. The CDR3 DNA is TGTGCCAGCAGTTTGCAGGGGTCGGCCAAAAACATTCAGTACTTC. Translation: CASSLQGSAKNIQYF.

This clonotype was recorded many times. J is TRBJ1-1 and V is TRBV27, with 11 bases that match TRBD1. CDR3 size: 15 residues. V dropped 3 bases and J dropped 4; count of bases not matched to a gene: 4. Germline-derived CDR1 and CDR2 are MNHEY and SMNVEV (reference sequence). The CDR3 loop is CASSLIGTGGTEAFF. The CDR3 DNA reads TGTGCCAGCAGTTTGATCGGGACAGGGGGCACTGAAGCTTTCTTT.